This section outlines one T cell receptor beta chain sequence together with its context. It lacks a known antigen. No qualities accompany the bases; no much larger clone lies one base away. The V end loses 6 bases and the J end loses 1 base, and a stretch of 7 bases separates them. The cysteine opens and the phenylalanine closes a CDR3 of 12 amino acids. Solely the CDR3 DNA is kept, with 36 bases framed from the first base. Taken from the germline V gene, the CDR1 and CDR2 loops are WSHSY and SAAADI. This specimen comes from a study of blood T cell repertoires in COVID-19 (dated by TCRdb to about 2020). Concerning the study at large: Collaborator samples came from the United States, Italy and Spain and covered acute and convalescent phases of COVID-19. The repertoires were made available in a free public database intended to serve as a resource for research on the immune response to SARS-CoV-2. The material from the prospective study consisted of cDNA or gDNA derived from T cells, B-cell-depleted T cells, or PBMCs. Nearly every sample came with metadata listing a de-identified subject ID, COVID-19 status, age in years and sex. The dataset comprised deeply sampled blood TCRbeta repertoires from subjects exposed to, actively infected with, or recovered from COVID-19. The samples were drawn from two sources: the first 160 participants of the ongoing ImmuneRACE study, and 1,254 subjects contributed by 6 global collaborators. Where HLA class I and class II types were available, the types were taken from metadata supplied by the sample provider, not from assay-based typing. Broad study findings and their caveats: How much clinical and demographic metadata was included differed by source and by participant, and the metadata was provided uncurated.

Participants in the prospective study were enrolled through a virtual design, were aged roughly 18 to 90 years, and lived in about two dozen United States geographic areas. In the prospective study, cohorts were assigned on the basis of participant-reported clinical history obtained from a screening survey and a study questionnaire. Recovered participants in ImmuneRACE Cohort 3 were defined by two consecutive negative NP/OP PCR tests, clearance by a healthcare professional, or resolution of symptoms. Each participant in the prospective study had whole blood, serum and a nasopharyngeal or oropharyngeal swab collected by mobile phlebotomists. Additional blood draws and questionnaires over an approximately 2-month period could optionally be provided by prospective study participants. Prospective study blood samples were shipped either frozen or at room temperature before DNA extraction. The immunoSEQ Assay, a bias-controlled multiplex PCR, was used to amplify TCRbeta CDR3 regions from genomic DNA. Processing in the source paper ran as follows. Nucleated cell counts per sample were estimated from amplification of reference gene primers within the assay. To quantify the absolute abundance of each unique TCRbeta CDR3 rearrangement, sequence reads were collapsed and filtered. For each sample, productive Simpson clonality was calculated as the square root of Simpson's diversity index across productive rearrangements. TCRdb limited this immuneACCESS table to in-frame rearrangements with V and J called. A share of clones is missing; checked studies link under half to unresolved V genes, and the rest is unexplained. V, J and clone size are taken as reported in that table, and D and trimming were inferred from the DNA itself. The sample yields around 260,000 clones; 75% to 95% were counted once. 1% to 1.3% of the sample is held by the ten biggest clonotypes.

The sequence derives from a woman aged 25 to 39 who had recovered from COVID-19. Material: PBMCs or T cells enriched from blood (not recorded which). The chain is assembled from TRBV10-2 and TRBJ2-7; TRBD1 is a weak D gene call, 6 bases matching. The CDR3 here reads CASRDSSYEQYF. The nucleotide sequence is TGCGCCAGCAGGGACAGTTCCTACGAGCAGTACTTC.